The TCR beta chain under discussion was sequenced for a study of blood T cell repertoires in COVID-19. Whole-study context: Collection of acute and convalescent COVID-19 samples took place in the United States, Italy and Spain.

Clones were sequenced by immunoSEQ multiplex PCR, and TCRdb holds only the in-frame ones, with some missing. This sample yields 150,000 to 200,000 clones, of which around 81% are seen a single time; 4.5% to 7.5% belongs to the top ten. Germline-derived CDR1 and CDR2 are SGHTA and FQGTGA. The CDR3 sequence is 15 residues long. With V trimmed by 5 bases and J by 5 bases, 10 bases remained unmatched. Symptom resolution, clearance, or two negative PCRs marked the recovered donors of Cohort 3. The origin of this receptor is a man aged 40-50 years who had recovered from COVID-19. The chain links TRBV7-3 to TRBJ2-5, with TRBD2 matching over 8 bases. The sample was PBMCs or T cells enriched from blood (not recorded which). CDR3 in DNA: TGTGCCAGCAGCCGGGCGAGCGGGGGAACGGAGACCCAGTACTTC. The encoded protein is CASSRASGGTETQYF.